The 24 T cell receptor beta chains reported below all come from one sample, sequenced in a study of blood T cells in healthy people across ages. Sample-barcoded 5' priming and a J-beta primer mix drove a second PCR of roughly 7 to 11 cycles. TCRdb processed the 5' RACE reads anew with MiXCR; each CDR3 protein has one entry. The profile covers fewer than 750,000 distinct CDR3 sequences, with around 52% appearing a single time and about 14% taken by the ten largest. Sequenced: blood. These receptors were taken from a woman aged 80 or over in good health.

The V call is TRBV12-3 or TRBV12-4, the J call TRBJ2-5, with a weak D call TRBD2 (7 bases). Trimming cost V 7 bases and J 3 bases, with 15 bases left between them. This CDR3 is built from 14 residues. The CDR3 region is CASTIGGGKETQYF. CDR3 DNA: TGTGCCAGCACCATAGGGGGAGGGAAAGAGACCCAGTACTTC.

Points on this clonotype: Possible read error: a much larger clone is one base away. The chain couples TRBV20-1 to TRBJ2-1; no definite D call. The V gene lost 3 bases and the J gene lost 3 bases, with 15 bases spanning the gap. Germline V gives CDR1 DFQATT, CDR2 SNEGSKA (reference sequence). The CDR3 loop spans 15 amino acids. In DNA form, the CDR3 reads TGCAGTGCTAGTGAGTCCCCGTTTCTCTACAATGAGCAGTTCTTC. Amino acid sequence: CSASESPFLYNEQFF.

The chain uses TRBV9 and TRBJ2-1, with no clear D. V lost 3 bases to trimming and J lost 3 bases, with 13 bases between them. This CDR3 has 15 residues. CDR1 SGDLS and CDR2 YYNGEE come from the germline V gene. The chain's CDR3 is CASSATVLLYNEQFF. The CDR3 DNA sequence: TGTGCCAGCAGCGCGACCGTACTTCTCTACAATGAGCAGTTCTTC. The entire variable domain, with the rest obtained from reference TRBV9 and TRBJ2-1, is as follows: DSGVTQTPKHLITATGQRVTLRCSPRSGDLSVYWYQQSLDQGLQFLIQYYNGEERAKGNILERFSAQQFPDLHSELNLSSLELGDSALYFCASSATVLLYNEQFFGPGTRLTVL.

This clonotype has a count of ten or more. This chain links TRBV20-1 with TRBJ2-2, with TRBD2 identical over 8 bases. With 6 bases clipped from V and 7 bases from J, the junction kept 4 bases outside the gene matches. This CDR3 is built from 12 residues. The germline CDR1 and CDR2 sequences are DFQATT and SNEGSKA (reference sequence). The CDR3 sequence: CSARLASGELFF. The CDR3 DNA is TGCAGTGCCAGACTAGCGAGCGGGGAGCTGTTTTTT.

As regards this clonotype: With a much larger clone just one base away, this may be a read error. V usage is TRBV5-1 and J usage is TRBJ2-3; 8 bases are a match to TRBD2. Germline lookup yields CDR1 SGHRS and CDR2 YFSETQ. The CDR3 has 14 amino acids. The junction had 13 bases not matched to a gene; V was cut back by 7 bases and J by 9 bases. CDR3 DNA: TGCGCCAGCGGCAACGGACCGGGACTAGGCACGCAGTATTTT. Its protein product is CASGNGPGLGTQYF.

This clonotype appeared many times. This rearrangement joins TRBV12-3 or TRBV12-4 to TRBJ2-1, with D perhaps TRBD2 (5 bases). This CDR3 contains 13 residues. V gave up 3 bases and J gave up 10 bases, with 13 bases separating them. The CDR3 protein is CASSFSWSGEQFF. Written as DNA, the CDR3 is TGTGCCAGCAGTTTTAGTTGGTCGGGGGAGCAGTTCTTC.

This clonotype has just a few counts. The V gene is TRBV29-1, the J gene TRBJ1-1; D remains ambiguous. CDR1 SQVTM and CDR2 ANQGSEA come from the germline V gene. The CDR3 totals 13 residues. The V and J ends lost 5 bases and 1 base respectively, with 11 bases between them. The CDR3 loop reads CSVIRTKNTEAFF. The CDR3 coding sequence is TGCAGCGTTATCCGGACCAAGAACACTGAAGCTTTCTTT.

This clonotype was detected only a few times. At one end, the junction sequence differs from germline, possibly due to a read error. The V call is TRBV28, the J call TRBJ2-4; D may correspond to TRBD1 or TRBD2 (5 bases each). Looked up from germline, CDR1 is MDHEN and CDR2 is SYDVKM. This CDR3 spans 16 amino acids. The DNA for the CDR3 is TGTGCCAGCAGTTTATTCAGGGCCCTAGCCAAAAACATTCGGTACTTC. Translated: CASSLFRALAKNIRYF.

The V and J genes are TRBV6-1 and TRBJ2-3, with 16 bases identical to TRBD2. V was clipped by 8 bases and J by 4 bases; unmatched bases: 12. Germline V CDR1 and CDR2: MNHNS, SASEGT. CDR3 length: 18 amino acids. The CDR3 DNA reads TGTGCCAGCGGGCGACCGGGACTAGCGGGAGGGTCCCCAGATACGCAGTATTTT. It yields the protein CASGRPGLAGGSPDTQYF.

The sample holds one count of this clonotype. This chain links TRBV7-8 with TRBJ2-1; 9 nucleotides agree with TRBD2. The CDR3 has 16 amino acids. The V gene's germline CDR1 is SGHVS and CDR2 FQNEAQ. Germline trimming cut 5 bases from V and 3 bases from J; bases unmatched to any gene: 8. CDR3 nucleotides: TGTGCCAGCAGCCAAGAGCTGACTAGCGGCTACAATGAGCAGTTCTTC. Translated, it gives CASSQELTSGYNEQFF.

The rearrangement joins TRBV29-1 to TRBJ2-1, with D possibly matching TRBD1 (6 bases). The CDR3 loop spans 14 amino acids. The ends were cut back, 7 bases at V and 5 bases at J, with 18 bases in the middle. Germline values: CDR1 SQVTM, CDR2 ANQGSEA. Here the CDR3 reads CSGLCRGTDNEQFF. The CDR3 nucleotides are TGCAGCGGGTTGTGTAGGGGGACGGACAATGAGCAGTTCTTC.

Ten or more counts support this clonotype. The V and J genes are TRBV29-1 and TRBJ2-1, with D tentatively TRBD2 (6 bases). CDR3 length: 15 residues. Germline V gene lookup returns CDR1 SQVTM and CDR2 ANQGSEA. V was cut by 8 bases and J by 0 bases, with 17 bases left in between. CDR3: CSLSGDLDSYNEQFF. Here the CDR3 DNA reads TGCAGCTTATCGGGGGACCTTGACTCCTACAATGAGCAGTTCTTC.

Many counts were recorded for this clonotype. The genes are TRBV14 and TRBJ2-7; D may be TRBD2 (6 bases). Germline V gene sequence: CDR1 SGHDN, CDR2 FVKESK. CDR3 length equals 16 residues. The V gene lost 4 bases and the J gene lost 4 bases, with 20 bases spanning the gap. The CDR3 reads CASSPFRAGSTYEQYF. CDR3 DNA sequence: TGTGCCAGCAGCCCATTTAGGGCGGGATCGACGTACGAGCAGTACTTC.

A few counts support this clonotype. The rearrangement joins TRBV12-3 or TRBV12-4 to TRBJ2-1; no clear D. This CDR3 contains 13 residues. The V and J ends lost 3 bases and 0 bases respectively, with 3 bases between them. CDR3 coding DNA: TGTGCCAGCAGTTTCATCTCCTACAATGAGCAGTTCTTC. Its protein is CASSFISYNEQFF.

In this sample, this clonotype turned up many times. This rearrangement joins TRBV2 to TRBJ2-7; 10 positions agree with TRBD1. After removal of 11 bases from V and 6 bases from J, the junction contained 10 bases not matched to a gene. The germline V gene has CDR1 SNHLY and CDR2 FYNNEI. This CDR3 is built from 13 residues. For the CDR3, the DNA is TGTGCCGGACGACAGGGGGCAGCGAGCGAGCAGTACTTC. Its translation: CAGRQGAASEQYF.

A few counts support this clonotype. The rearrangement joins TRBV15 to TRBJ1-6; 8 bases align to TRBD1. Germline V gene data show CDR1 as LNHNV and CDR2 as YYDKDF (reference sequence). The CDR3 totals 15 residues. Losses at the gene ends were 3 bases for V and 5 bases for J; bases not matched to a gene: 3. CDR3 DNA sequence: TGTGCCACCAGCAGCGAACAGGGGGATAATTCACCCCTCCACTTT. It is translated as CATSSEQGDNSPLHF.

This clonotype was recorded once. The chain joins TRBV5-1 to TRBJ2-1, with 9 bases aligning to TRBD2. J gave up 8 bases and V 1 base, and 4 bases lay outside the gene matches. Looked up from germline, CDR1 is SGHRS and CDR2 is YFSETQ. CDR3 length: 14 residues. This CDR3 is CASSLYSGSYEQFF. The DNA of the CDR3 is TGCGCCAGCAGCTTGTATAGCGGGAGTTATGAGCAGTTCTTC.

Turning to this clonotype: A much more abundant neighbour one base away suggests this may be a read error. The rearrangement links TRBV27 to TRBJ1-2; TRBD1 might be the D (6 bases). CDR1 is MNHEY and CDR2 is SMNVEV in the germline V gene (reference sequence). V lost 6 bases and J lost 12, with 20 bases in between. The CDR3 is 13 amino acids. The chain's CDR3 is CASSPRGGEGHTF. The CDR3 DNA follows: TGTGCCAGCAGCCCCCGAGGGGGTGAGGGCCACACCTTC.

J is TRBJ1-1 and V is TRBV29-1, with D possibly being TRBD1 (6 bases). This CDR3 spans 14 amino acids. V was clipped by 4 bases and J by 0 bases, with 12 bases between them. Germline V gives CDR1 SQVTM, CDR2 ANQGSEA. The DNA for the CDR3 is TGCAGCGTTGTGGGGGCGGGTCTGAACACTGAAGCTTTCTTT. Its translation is CSVVGAGLNTEAFF.

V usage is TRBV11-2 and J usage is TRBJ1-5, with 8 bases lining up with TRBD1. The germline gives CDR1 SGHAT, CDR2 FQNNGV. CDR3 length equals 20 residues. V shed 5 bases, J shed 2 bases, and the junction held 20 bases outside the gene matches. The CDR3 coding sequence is TGTGCCAGCAGCCCCCCTAGTTACGGGGCAGGGGGCAAGGGCAATCAGCCCCAGCATTTT. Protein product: CASSPPSYGAGGKGNQPQHF.

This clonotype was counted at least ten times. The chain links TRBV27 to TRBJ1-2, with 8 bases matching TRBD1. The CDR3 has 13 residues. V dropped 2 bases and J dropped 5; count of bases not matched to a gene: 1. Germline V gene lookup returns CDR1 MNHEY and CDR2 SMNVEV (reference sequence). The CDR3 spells CASSLRQGYGYTF. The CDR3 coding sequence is TGTGCCAGCAGTTTACGACAGGGGTATGGCTACACCTTC.

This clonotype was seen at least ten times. CDR3: CASSSITGTGPYEQYF. In nucleotides, the CDR3 is TGCGCCAGCAGCTCAATTACCGGGACAGGGCCCTACGAGCAGTACTTC. The gene calls are TRBV5-1 and TRBJ2-7; the match to TRBD1 covers 9 bases. The CDR3 loop spans 16 amino acids. Germline CDR1 SGHRS, CDR2 YFSETQ. With 3 bases clipped from V and 2 bases from J, the junction kept 9 bases outside the gene matches.

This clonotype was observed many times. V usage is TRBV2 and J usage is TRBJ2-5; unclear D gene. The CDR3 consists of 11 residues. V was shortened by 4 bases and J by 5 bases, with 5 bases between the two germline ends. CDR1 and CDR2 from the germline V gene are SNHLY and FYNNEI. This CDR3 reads CASSGFETQYF. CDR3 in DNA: TGTGCCAGCAGTGGGTTCGAGACCCAGTACTTC.

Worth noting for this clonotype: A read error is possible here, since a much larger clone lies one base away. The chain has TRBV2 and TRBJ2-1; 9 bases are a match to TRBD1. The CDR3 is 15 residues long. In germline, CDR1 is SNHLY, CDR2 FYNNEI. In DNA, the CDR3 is TGTGCCACAATCACCGGGACAGGGACTTACAATAAGCAGTTCTTC. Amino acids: CATITGTGTYNKQFF. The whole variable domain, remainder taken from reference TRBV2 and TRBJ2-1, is EPEVTQTPSHQVTQMGQEVILRCVPISNHLYFYWYRQILGQKVEFLVSFYNNEISEKSEIFDDQFSVERPDGSNFTLKIRSTKLEDSAMYFCATITGTGTYNKQFFGPGTRLTVL.